This is a list of T cell receptor beta chains from one sample in a study of cytomegalovirus exposure and HLA in healthy donors. Profiling relied on immunoSEQ multiplex PCR, and the TCRdb table lists in-frame clones only, not all of them. The table records over 150,000 clones, almost 85% of them present only once. Sequenced material: PBMCs. The receptors originated from a boy aged 2 to 9 in good health and CMV-seronegative. CDR3s leave out the opening cysteine and the closing phenylalanine or tryptophan.

CDR3	V	J
ASSVAGGVQETQY	TRBV9	TRBJ2-5
SVESADKSYEQY	TRBV29-1	TRBJ2-7
ASSLEAGNTEAF	TRBV7-6	TRBJ1-1
ASRNGQAREQY	TRBV5-8	TRBJ2-7
ASSSRGLGNTIY	TRBV9	TRBJ1-3
ASRRTAGELF	TRBV6-1	TRBJ2-2
ASRVDRPSGTDTQY	TRBV5-5	TRBJ2-3
AILNGGTDTQY	TRBV10-3	TRBJ2-3
ASSEVVGEQF	TRBV25-1	TRBJ2-1
ASSLVRQGTLSAF	TRBV5-6	TRBJ1-1
ASRDLLVGNEQF	TRBV6-5	TRBJ2-1
AWSVRRGQPYGYT	TRBV30	TRBJ1-2
AISVRTGRMDTQY	TRBV10-3	TRBJ2-3
SVNEGQGHYEQY	TRBV29-1	TRBJ2-7
ASSVDPGLNTEAF	TRBV9	TRBJ1-1
ASSFGRERTQY	TRBV27	TRBJ2-5
ASSLGDSKETQY	TRBV7-7	TRBJ2-5
ATRGGLAGEAPSTDTQY	TRBV10-3	TRBJ2-3
ASSEAGLAGYEQY	TRBV2	TRBJ2-7
ASTFAGGLEEKLF	TRBV28	TRBJ1-4
ASSDLTDTQY	TRBV2	TRBJ2-3
ASRGASGRGTDTQY	TRBV2	TRBJ2-3
ASSLSTNTGELF	TRBV5-1	TRBJ2-2
ASTTLAGLPYEQY	TRBV6-5	TRBJ2-7
ASNSIRDRVFYEQY	TRBV21-1	TRBJ2-7
ASSQGMIQRGKAF	TRBV4-1	TRBJ1-1
AWSVQGSQPQH	TRBV30	TRBJ1-5
ASSHTGGNSPLH	TRBV5-4	TRBJ1-6
ASSSRTGTDTQY	TRBV7-9	TRBJ2-3
ASSFRSYEQY	TRBV6-1	TRBJ2-7
ASSPPQGSRTEAF	TRBV7-2	TRBJ1-1
ASSPGQGYGYT	TRBV18	TRBJ1-2
ASSLNSREQF	TRBV11-2	TRBJ2-1
ASSPGAGLIEAF	TRBV18	TRBJ1-1